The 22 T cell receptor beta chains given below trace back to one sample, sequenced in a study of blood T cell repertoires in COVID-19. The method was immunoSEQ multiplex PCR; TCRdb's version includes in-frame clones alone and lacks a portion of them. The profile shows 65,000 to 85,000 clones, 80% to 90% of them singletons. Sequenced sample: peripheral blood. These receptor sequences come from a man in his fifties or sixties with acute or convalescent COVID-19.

In DNA, the CDR3 is TGCGCCAGCAGCTTTGCCGGGACAGGGGAAGAGACCCAGTACTTC. This encodes CASSFAGTGEETQYF. The chain couples TRBV5-1 to TRBJ2-5; 10 nucleotides line up with TRBD1. Germline V gene data show CDR1 as SGHRS and CDR2 as YFSETQ. The CDR3 spans 15 residues. J gave up 3 bases and V 2 bases, and 4 bases lay outside the gene matches.

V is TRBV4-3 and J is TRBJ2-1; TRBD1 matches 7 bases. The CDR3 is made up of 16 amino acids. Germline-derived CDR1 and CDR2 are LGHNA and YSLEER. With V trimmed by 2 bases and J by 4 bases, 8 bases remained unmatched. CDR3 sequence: CASSQPGQDLYNEQFF. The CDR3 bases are TGCGCCAGCAGCCAACCCGGACAGGATCTATACAATGAGCAGTTCTTC.

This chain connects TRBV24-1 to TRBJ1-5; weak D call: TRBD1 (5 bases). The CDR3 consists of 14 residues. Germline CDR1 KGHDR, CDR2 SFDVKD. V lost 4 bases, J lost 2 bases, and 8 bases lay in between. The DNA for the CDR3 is TGTGCCACCAGTGACAGGGTTGGCAATCAGCCCCAGCATTTT. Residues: CATSDRVGNQPQHF.

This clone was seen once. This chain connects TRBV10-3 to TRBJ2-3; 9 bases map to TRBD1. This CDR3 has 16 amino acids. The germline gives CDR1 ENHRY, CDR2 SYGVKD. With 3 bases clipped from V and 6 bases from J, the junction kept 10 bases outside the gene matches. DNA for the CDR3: TGTGCCATCAGTGAACGGGACAGGGCCGACCGGGATACGCAGTATTTT. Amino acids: CAISERDRADRDTQYF.

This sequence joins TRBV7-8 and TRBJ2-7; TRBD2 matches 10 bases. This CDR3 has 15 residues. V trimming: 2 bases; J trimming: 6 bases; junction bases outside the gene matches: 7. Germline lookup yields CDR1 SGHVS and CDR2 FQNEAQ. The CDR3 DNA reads TGTGCCAGCAGCTTATGGGGGCTAGCGGGAGTCGAGCAGTACGTC. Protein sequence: CASSLWGLAGVEQYV.

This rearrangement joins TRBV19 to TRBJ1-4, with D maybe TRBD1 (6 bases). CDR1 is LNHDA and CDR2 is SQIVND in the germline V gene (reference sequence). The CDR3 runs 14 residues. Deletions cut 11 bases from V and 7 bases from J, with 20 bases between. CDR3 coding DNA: TGTGCCTCCAAACAGGGCAGGGCGCTTGAAAAACTGTTTTTT. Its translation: CASKQGRALEKLFF.

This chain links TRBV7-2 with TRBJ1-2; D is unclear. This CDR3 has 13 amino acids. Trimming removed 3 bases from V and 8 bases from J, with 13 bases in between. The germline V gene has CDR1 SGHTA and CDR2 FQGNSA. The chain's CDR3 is CASSFPGALGYTF. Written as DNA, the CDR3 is TGTGCCAGCAGCTTCCCGGGAGCTTTGGGCTACACCTTC.

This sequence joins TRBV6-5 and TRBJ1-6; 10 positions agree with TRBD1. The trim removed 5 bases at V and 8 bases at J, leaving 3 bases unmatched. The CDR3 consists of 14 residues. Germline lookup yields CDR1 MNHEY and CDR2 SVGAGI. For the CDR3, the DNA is TGTGCCAGCAGTCGACAGGGGGCGGATTCACCCCTCCACTTT. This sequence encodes CASSRQGADSPLHF.

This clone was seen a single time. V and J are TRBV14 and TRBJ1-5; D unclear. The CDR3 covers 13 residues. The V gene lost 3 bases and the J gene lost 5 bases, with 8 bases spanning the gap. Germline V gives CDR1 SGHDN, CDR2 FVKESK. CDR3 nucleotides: TGTGCCAGCAGCCACATAGATCATCAGCCCCAGCATTTT. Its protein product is CASSHIDHQPQHF.

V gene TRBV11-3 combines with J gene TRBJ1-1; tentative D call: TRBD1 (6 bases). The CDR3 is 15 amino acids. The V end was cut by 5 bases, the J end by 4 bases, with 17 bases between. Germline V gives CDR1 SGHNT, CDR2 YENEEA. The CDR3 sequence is CASSPLGARPTEAFF. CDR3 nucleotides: TGTGCCAGCAGCCCCCTGGGGGCCAGACCCACTGAAGCTTTCTTT. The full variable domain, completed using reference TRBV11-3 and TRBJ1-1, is EAGVVQSPRYKIIEKKQPVAFWCNPISGHNTLYWYLQNLGQGPELLIRYENEEAVDDSQLPKDRFSAERLKGVDSTLKIQPAELGDSAVYLCASSPLGARPTEAFFGQGTRLTVV.

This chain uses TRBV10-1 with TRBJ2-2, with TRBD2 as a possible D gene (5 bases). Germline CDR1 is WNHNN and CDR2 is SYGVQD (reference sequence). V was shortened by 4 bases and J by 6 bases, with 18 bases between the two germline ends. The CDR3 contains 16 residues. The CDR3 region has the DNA TGCGCCAGCAGTGGGGCTCGGCGGGCCGTATCCGGGGAGCTGTTTTTT. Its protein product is CASSGARRAVSGELFF.

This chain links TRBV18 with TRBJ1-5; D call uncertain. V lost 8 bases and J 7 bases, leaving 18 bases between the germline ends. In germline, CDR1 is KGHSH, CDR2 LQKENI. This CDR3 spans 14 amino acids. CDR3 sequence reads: CASLQDGSRQPQHF. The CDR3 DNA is TGTGCCAGCCTCCAAGACGGTTCTAGGCAGCCCCAGCATTTT.

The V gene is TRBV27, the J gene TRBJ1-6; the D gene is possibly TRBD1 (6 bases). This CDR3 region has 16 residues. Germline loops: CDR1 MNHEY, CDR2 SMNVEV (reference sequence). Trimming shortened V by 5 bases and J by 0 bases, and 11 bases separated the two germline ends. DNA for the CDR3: TGTGCCAGCAGTATCACAGGGACCTCCTATAATTCACCCCTCCACTTT. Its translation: CASSITGTSYNSPLHF.

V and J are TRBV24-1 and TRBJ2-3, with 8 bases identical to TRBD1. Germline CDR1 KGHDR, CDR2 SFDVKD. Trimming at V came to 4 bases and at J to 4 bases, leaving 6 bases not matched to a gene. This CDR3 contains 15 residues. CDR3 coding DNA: TGTGCCACCAGTGACCCCGGGACAGGCCCAGATACGCAGTATTTT. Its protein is CATSDPGTGPDTQYF.

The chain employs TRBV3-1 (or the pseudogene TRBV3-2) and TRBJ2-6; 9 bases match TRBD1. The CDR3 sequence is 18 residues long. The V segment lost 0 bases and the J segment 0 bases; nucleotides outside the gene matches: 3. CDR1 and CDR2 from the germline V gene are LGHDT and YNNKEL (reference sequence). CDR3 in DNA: TGTGCCAGCAGCCAAGAGTGGACAGGGGCCTCTGGGGCCAACGTCCTGACTTTC. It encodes CASSQEWTGASGANVLTF.

CDR3 sequence (DNA): TGCAGCGCTGGCCAGGGGAACGGGGAGCTGTTTTTT. Protein product: CSAGQGNGELFF. The genes are TRBV29-1 and TRBJ2-2; TRBD1 might be the D (6 bases). V lost 7 bases and J 7 bases, leaving 13 bases between the germline ends. This CDR3 contains 12 residues. Germline V gives CDR1 SQVTM, CDR2 ANQGSEA.

In DNA, the CDR3 is TGTGCCAGCAGTGAGTTCGGCGGGAGCAGCACAGATACGCAGTATTTT. This sequence encodes CASSEFGGSSTDTQYF. The chain links TRBV2 to TRBJ2-3; 7 nucleotides line up with TRBD2. The CDR3 contains 16 residues. The germline CDR1 and CDR2 sequences are SNHLY and FYNNEI. V dropped 3 bases and J dropped 0; count of bases not matched to a gene: 6. The full variable domain, rest sourced from reference TRBV2 and TRBJ2-3, is EPEVTQTPSHQVTQMGQEVILRCVPISNHLYFYWYRQILGQKVEFLVSFYNNEISEKSEIFDDQFSVERPDGSNFTLKIRSTKLEDSAMYFCASSEFGGSSTDTQYFGPGTRLTVL.

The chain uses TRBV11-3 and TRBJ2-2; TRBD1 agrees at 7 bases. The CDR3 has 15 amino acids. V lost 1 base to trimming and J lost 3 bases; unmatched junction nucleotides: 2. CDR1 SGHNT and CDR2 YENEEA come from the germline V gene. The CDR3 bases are TGTGCCAGCAGCTTAGGCGGACAGGACACCGGGGAGCTGTTTTTT. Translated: CASSLGGQDTGELFF.

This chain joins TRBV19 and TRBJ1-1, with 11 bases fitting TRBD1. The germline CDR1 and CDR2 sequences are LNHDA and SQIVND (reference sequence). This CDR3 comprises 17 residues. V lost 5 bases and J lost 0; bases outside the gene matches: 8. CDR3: CASSVRDRGIVNTEAFF. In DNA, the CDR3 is TGTGCCAGTAGTGTCCGGGACAGGGGGATTGTGAACACTGAAGCTTTCTTT.

CDR3 nucleotides: TGTGCCAGCAGCTTCGGCCTAGCGGAAGAGACCCAGTACTTC. It encodes CASSFGLAEETQYF. V usage is TRBV7-2 and J usage is TRBJ2-5; 7 positions match TRBD2. V lost 3 bases to trimming and J lost 3 bases; unmatched junction nucleotides: 4. This CDR3 region has 14 residues. Germline CDR1 is SGHTA and CDR2 is FQGNSA.

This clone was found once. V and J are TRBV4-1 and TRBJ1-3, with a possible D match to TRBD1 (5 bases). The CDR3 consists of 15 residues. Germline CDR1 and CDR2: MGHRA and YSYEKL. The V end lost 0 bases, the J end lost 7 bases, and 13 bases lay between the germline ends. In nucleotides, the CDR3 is TGCGCCAGCAGCCAAGAATTAGGGGTTTGGAACACCATATATTTT. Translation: CASSQELGVWNTIYF.

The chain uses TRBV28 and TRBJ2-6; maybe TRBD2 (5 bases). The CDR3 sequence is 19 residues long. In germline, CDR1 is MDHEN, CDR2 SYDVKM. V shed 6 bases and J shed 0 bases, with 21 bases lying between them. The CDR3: CASSPGVLLGSSGANVLTF. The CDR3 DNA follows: TGTGCCAGCAGCCCCGGGGTCCTCCTGGGATCCTCTGGGGCCAACGTCCTGACTTTC.